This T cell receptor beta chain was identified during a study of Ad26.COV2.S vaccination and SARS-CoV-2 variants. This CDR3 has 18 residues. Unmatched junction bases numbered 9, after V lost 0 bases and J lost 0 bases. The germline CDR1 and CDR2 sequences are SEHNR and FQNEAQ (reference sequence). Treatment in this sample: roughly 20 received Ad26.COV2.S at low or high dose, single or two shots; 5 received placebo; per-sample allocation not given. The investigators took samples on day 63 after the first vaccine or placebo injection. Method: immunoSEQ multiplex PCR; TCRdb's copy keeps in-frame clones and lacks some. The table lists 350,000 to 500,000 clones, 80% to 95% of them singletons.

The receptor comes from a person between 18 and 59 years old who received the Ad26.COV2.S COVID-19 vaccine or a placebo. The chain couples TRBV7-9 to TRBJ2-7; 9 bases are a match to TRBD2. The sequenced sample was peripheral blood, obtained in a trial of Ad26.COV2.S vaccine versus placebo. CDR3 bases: TGTGCCAGCAGCTTAGCCGGTAGCGGGAGTGTGTACTCCTACGAGCAGTACTTC. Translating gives CASSLAGSGSVYSYEQYF.